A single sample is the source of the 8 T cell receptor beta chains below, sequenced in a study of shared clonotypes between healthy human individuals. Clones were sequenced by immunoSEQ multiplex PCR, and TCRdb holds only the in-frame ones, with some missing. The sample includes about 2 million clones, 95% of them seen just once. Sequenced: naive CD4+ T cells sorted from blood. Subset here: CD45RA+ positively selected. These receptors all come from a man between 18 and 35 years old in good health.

CDR3 protein: CASSYAAPYEQYF. CDR3 sequence (DNA): TGTGCCAGCAGTTACGCTGCCCCCTACGAGCAGTACTTC. The V and J genes are TRBV6-5 and TRBJ2-7; D unresolved. Trimming left V 2 bases short and J 2 bases short, with 7 bases between. Germline assignment: CDR1 MNHEY and CDR2 SVGAGI. The CDR3 loop spans 13 amino acids.

CDR3 nucleotide sequence: TGTGCCATACGGGAGGGACTGAACACCGGGGAGCTGTTTTTT. Amino acids: CAIREGLNTGELFF. The chain employs TRBV6-5 and TRBJ2-2; 8 bases map to TRBD2. Germline V lookup: CDR1 MNHEY, CDR2 SVGAGI. The V and J ends lost 10 bases and 1 base, in that order; junction bases with no gene match: 5. This CDR3 region has 14 residues.

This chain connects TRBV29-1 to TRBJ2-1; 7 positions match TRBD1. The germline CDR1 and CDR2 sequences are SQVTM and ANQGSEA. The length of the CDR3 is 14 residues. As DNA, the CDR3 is TGCAGATATATTGGCGGCCCCAGGGGGAATGAGCAGTTCTTC. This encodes CRYIGGPRGNEQFF.

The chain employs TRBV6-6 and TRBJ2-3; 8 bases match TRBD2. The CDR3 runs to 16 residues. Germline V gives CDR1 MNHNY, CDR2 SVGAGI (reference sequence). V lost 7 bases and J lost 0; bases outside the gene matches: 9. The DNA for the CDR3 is TGTGCCAGCACCTGGGGGGCTAGCGGGAGCACAGATACGCAGTATTTT. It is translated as CASTWGASGSTDTQYF.

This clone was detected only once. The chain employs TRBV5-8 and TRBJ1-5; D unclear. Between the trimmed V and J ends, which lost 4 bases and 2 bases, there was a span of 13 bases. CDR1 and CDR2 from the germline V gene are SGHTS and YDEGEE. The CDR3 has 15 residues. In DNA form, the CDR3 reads TGTGCCAGCAGCCGGGCCCATTTAGGCAATCAGCCCCAGCATTTT. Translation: CASSRAHLGNQPQHF. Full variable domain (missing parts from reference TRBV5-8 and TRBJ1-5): EAGVTQSPTHLIKTRGQQATLRCSPISGHTSVYWYQQALGLGLQFLLWYDEGEERNRGNFPPRFSGRQFPNYSSELNVNALELEDSALYLCASSRAHLGNQPQHFGDGTRLSIL.

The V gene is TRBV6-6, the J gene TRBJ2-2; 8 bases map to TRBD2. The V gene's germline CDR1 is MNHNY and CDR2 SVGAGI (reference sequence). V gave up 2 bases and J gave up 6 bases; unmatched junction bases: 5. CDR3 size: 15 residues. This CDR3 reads CASSYRSGSAGELFF. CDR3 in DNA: TGTGCCAGCAGTTACCGGAGCGGGAGTGCCGGGGAGCTGTTTTTT.

The CDR3 region is CSVEQGEVATDTQYF. CDR3 DNA: TGCAGCGTTGAGCAGGGGGAAGTGGCAACAGATACGCAGTATTTT. The chain joins TRBV29-1 to TRBJ2-3; TRBD1 agrees at 7 bases. Germline V gene lookup returns CDR1 SQVTM and CDR2 ANQGSEA. V shed 3 bases and J 3 bases; nucleotides not matched to a gene: 9. CDR3 size: 15 residues.

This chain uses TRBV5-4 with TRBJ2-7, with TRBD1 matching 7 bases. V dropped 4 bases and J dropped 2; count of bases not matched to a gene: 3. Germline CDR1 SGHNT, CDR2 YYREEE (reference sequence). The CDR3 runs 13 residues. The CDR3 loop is CASSVGQAYEQYF. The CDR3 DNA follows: TGTGCCAGCAGCGTAGGACAGGCCTACGAGCAGTACTTC.